The subject of this entry is one T cell receptor (beta chain). Methods used by the authors: For nucleated cells, counts were estimated from reference gene primer amplification. Method: immunoSEQ multiplex PCR; TCRdb's copy keeps in-frame clones and lacks some. V, J and clone size were drawn from that table, and D and trimming were deduced from the DNA. Altogether some 140,000 clones are present, more than 60% being singletons, with the ten largest covering under 15%. The data stem from a study of blood T cell repertoires in COVID-19. Study in general: COVID-19 samples collected from the United States, Italy and Spain covered acute and convalescent phases. T cells, B-cell-depleted T cells, or PBMCs supplied cDNA or gDNA.

From germline, CDR1 is SNHLY and CDR2 FYNNEI. The CDR3 sequence is 15 residues long. V was trimmed by 6 bases and J by 3 bases, leaving 17 bases between them. This sequence was found in a man older than 75 with acute or convalescent COVID-19. Material for sequencing was peripheral blood. The rearrangement joins TRBV2 to TRBJ1-1; tentatively, D is TRBD1 (5 bases). The CDR3 loop is CASSPEGIGDTEAFF. The DNA of the CDR3 is TGTGCCAGCAGCCCGGAGGGCATAGGGGACACTGAAGCTTTCTTT.